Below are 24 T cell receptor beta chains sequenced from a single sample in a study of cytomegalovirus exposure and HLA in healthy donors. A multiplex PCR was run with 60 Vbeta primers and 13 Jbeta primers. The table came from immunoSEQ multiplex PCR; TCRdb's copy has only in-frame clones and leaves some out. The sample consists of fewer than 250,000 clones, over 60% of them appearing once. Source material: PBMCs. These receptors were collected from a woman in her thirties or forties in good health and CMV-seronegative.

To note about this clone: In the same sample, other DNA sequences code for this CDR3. The CDR3 loop is CASSLLETQYF. The DNA of the CDR3 is TGCGCCAGCAGCTTGCTTGAGACCCAGTACTTC. V and J are TRBV5-1 and TRBJ2-5; D is uncertain. Trimming stripped 1 base from V and 5 bases from J, with 3 bases between. Germline V lookup: CDR1 SGHRS, CDR2 YFSETQ. The CDR3 has 11 residues.

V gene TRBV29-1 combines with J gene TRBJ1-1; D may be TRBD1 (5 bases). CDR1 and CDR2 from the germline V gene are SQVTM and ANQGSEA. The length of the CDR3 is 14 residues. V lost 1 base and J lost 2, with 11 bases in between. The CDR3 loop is CSVEADRINTEAFF. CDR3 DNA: TGCAGCGTTGAAGCAGACAGAATTAACACTGAAGCTTTCTTT.

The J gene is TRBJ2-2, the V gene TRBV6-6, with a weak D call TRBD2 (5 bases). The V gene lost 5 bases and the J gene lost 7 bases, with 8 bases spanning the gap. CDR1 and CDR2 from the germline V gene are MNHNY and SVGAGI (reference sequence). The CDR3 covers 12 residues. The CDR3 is CASSRGFGELFF. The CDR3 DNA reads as TGTGCCAGCAGTCGAGGGTTCGGGGAGCTGTTTTTT.

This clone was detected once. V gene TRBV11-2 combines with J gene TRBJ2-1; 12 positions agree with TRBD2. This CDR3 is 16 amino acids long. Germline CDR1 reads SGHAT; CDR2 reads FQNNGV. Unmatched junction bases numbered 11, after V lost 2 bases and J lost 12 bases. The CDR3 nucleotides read TGTGCCAGCAGCTTAACTAGCGGGAGGTATACGGATCGGCAGTTCTTC. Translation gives CASSLTSGRYTDRQFF.

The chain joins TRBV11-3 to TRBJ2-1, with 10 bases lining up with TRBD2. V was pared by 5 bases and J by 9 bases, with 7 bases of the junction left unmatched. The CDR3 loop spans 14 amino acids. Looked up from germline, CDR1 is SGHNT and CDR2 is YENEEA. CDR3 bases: TGTGCCAGCAGCCAAGGGACTAGCGCGGGTGAGCAGTTCTTC. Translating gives CASSQGTSAGEQFF.

The CDR3 DNA sequence: TGTGCCAGCAGCGTTGGGGCTTTATTGGCTGAAGCTTTCTTT. This gives the protein CASSVGALLAEAFF. This rearrangement joins TRBV5-4 to TRBJ1-1; tentatively, D is TRBD1 (5 bases). Germline lookup yields CDR1 SGHNT and CDR2 YYREEE (reference sequence). V was clipped by 4 bases and J by 6 bases, with 16 bases between them. The CDR3 has 14 amino acids.

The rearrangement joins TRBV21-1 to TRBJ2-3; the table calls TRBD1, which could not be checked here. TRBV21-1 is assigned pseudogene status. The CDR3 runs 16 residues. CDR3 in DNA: TGTGCCAGCAGCAAAGGTAGGGACAAATTCACAGATACGCAGTATTTT. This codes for CASSKGRDKFTDTQYF.

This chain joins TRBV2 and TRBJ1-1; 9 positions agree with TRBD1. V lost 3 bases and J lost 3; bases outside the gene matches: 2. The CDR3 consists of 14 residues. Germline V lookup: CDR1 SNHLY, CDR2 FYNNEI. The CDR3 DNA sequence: TGTGCCAGCAGTGATGACAGGGGGTACACTGAAGCTTTCTTT. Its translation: CASSDDRGYTEAFF.

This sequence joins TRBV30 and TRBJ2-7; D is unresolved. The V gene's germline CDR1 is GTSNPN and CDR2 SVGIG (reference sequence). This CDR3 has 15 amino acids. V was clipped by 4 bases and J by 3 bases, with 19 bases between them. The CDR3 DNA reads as TGTGCCTGGACCTCACCCCGCGGCCGCTTCTACGAGCAGTACTTC. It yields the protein CAWTSPRGRFYEQYF.

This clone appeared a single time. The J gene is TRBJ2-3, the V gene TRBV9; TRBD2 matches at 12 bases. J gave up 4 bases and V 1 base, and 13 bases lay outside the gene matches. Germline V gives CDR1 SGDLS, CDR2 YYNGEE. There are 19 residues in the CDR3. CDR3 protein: CASSVPFMTTSGSADTQYF. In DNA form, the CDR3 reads TGTGCCAGCAGCGTACCCTTTATGACGACTAGCGGGAGCGCAGATACGCAGTATTTT.

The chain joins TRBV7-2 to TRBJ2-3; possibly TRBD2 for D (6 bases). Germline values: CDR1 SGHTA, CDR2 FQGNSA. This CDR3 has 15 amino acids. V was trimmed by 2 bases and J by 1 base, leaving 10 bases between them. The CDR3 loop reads CASSLWGGGTDTQYF. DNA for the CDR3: TGTGCCAGCAGCTTATGGGGCGGGGGCACAGATACGCAGTATTTT. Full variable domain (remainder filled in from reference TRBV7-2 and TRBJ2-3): GAGVSQSPSNKVTEKGKDVELRCDPISGHTALYWYRQSLGQGLEFLIYFQGNSAPDKSGLPSDRFSAERTGGSVSTLTIQRTQQEDSAVYLCASSLWGGGTDTQYFGPGTRLTVL.

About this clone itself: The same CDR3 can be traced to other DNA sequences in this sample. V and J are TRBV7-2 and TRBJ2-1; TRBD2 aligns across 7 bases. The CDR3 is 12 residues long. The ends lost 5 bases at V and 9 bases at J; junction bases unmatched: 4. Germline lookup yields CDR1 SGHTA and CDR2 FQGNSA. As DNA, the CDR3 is TGTGCCAGCAGCCTTTTAGCGGGTGAGCAGTTCTTC. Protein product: CASSLLAGEQFF.

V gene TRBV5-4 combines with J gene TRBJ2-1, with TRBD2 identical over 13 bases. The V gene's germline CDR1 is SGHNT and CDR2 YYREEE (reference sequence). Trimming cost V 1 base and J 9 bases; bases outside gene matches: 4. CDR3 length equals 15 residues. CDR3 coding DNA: TGTGCCAGCAGCTTGACTAGCGGGAGGGCCGGTGAGCAGTTCTTC. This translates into CASSLTSGRAGEQFF.

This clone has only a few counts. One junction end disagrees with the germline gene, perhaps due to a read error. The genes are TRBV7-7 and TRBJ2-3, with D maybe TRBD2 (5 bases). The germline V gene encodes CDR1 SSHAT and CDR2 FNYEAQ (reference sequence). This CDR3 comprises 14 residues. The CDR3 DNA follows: TGTGCTAGCAGCCGGGGTTCTAGCACAGATACGCAGTATTTT. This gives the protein CASSRGSSTDTQYF.

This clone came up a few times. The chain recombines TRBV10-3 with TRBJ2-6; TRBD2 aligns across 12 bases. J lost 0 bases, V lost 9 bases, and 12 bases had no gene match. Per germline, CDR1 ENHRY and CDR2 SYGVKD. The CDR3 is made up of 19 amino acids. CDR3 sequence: CAMSPLGTSGPSGANVLTF. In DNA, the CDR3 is TGTGCCATGAGCCCACTAGGGACTAGCGGGCCCTCTGGGGCCAACGTCCTGACTTTC.

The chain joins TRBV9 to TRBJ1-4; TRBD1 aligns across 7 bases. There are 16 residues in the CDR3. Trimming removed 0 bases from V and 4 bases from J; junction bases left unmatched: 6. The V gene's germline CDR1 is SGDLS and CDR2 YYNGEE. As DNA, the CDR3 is TGTGCCAGCAGCGTAGCTCCGGCAGGGGGTAATGAAAAACTGTTTTTT. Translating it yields CASSVAPAGGNEKLFF.

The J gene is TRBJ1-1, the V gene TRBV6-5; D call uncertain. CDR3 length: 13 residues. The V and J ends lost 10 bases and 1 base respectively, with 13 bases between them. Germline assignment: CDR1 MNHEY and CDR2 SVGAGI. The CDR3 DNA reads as TGTGCCACCTACGAGATGTGGAACACTGAAGCTTTCTTT. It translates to CATYEMWNTEAFF.

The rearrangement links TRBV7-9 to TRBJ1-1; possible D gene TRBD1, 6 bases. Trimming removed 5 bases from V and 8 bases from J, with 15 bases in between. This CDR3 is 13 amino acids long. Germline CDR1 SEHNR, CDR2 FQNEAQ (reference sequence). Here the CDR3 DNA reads TGTGCCAGCAGCCCTGGGGGGGCTAGAGAAGCTTTCTTT. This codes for CASSPGGAREAFF.

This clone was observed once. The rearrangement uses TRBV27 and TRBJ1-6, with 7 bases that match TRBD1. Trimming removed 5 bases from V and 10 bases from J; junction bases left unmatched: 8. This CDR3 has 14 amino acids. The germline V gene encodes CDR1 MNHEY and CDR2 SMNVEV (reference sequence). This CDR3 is CASSHRGDQSPLHF. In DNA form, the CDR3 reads TGTGCCAGCAGTCACAGGGGAGACCAATCACCCCTCCACTTT.

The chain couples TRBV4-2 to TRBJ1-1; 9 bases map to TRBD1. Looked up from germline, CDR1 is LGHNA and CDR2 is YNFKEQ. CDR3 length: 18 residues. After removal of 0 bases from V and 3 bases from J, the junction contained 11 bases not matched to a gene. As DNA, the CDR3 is TGTGCCAGCAGCCAAGATATAGGACAGGGGTATTTTGACACTGAAGCTTTCTTT. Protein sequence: CASSQDIGQGYFDTEAFF.

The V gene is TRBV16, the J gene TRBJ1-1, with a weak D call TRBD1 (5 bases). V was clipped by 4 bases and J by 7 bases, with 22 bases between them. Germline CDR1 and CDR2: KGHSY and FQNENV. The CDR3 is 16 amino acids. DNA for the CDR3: TGTGCCAGCAGCCGAACTTCCGACAGAGATTCTAGTGAAGCTTTCTTT. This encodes CASSRTSDRDSSEAFF.

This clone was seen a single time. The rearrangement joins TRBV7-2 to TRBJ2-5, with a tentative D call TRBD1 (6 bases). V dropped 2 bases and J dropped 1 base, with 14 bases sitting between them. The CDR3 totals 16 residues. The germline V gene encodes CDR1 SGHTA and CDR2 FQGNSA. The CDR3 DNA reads TGTGCCAGCAGCTTAACGTTCGGACAGCTCCAAGAGACCCAGTACTTC. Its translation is CASSLTFGQLQETQYF.

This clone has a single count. As DNA, the CDR3 is TGTGCCTGGACGAGCGGGAGCGCGTTTTACAATGAGCAGTTCTTC. Residues: CAWTSGSAFYNEQFF. The V and J genes are TRBV30 and TRBJ2-1, with 8 nucleotides matching TRBD2. Germline CDR1 reads GTSNPN; CDR2 reads SVGIG (reference sequence). The V and J ends lost 4 bases and 4 bases, in that order; junction bases with no gene match: 9. This CDR3 spans 15 amino acids.

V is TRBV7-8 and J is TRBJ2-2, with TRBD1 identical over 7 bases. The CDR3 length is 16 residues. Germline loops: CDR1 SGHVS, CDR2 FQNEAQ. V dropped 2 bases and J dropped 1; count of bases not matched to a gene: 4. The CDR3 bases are TGTGCCAGCAGCTTATTTGACAGGGAGAACACCGGGGAGCTGTTTTTT. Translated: CASSLFDRENTGELFF.